This T cell receptor beta chain was sequenced during a study of T cells expressing NK-cell markers. Scientists made TCR beta cDNA using 5'RACE template switching with UMIs. TCRdb re-called the 5' RACE reads, yielding one record per CDR3 amino acid sequence without DNA. Here the sample table reports about 460,000 distinct CDR3 sequences. There are 15 residues in the CDR3. The receptor was isolated from a woman aged 45-59 years in good health. The sequencing input was blood T cells: a sorted CD56 or NKG2C T cell subset, CD4+ or CD8+ T cells, or bulk PBMC T cells (not recorded which). The chain uses TRBV12-3 or TRBV12-4 and TRBJ2-7; the TCRdb D gene call, TRBD2, has no DNA to confirm it. The CDR3 loop is CASSPLASGSGEQYF.